This T cell receptor (beta chain) was identified during a study of T cell responses to AZD1222 COVID-19 vaccine. Study-level results: The study found vaccine-associated CD4 TCRs spanning spike, dominant at 160-218 and 743-854. Regions left unmutated in variants are reportedly the target of nearly half of spike-specific TCRs. Most donors were white British, females outnumbered males, and clonal diversity was possibly underestimated.

On this clone itself: Its antigen is still unknown.

TCRdb keeps only in-frame clones here, not all; method: immunoSEQ multiplex PCR. The table has 90,000 to 110,000 clones, approximately 91% seen once. Trimming cost V 5 bases and J 5 bases; bases outside gene matches: 9. The CDR3 consists of 15 residues. CDR1 SGHNT and CDR2 YENEEA come from the germline V gene. Source: peripheral blood, taken on day 0 of AZD1222 vaccination. The TCR sequence derives from an adult in good health. The chain employs TRBV11-3 and TRBJ1-1; 9 nucleotides agree with TRBD1. CDR3 sequence reads: CASSKEGTGKTEAFF. The CDR3 DNA sequence: TGTGCCAGCAGCAAGGAGGGGACAGGGAAAACTGAAGCTTTCTTT.